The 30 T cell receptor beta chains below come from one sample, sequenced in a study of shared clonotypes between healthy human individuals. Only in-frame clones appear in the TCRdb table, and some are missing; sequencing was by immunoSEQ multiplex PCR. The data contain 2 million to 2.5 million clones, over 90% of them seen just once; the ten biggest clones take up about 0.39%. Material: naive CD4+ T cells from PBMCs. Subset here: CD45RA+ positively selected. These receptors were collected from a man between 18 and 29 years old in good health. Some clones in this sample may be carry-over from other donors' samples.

This chain's CDR3 is CASKAGLNNEQFF. CDR3 coding DNA: TGTGCCAGTAAAGCGGGACTAAACAATGAGCAGTTCTTC. The chain links TRBV11-2 to TRBJ2-1; TRBD2 aligns across 7 bases. Germline trimming cut 9 bases from V and 5 bases from J; bases unmatched to any gene: 7. This CDR3 contains 13 residues. Germline values: CDR1 SGHAT, CDR2 FQNNGV.

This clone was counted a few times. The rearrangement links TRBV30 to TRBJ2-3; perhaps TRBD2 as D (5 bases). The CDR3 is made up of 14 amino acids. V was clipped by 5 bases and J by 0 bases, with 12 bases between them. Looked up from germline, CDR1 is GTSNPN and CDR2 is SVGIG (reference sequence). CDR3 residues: CAWDPGFSTDTQYF. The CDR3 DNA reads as TGTGCCTGGGACCCGGGGTTTAGCACAGATACGCAGTATTTT. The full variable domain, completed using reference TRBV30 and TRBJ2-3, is SQTIHQWPATLVQPVGSPLSLECTVEGTSNPNLYWYRQAAGRGLQLLFYSVGIGQISSEVPQNLSASRPQDRQFILSSKKLLLSDSGFYLCAWDPGFSTDTQYFGPGTRLTVL.

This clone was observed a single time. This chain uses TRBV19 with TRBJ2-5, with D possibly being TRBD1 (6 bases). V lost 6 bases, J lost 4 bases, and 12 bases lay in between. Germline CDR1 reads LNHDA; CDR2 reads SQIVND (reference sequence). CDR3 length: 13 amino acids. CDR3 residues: CASSTGQLETQYF. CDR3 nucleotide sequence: TGTGCCAGTAGCACTGGACAGTTAGAGACCCAGTACTTC.

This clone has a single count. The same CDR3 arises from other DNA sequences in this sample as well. The CDR3 spells CASSLLTGWGYTF. CDR3 DNA sequence: TGTGCCAGCAGTTTATTAACAGGGTGGGGCTACACCTTC. The V and J genes are TRBV28 and TRBJ1-2, with D perhaps matching TRBD1 (6 bases). This CDR3 spans 13 amino acids. CDR1 is MDHEN, CDR2 SYDVKM, per germline. The ends were cut back, 1 base at V and 8 bases at J, with 11 bases in the middle.

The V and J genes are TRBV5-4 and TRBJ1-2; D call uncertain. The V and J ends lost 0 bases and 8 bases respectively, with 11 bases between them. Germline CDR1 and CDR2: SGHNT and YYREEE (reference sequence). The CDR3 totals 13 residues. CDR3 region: CASSLDSSGGYTF. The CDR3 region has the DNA TGTGCCAGCAGCTTGGATTCCAGCGGGGGCTACACCTTC.

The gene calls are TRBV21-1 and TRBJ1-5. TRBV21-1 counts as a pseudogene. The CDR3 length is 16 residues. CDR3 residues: CASSQKTQSSNQPQHF. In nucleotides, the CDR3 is TGTGCCAGCAGCCAAAAGACCCAGAGTAGCAATCAGCCCCAGCATTTT.

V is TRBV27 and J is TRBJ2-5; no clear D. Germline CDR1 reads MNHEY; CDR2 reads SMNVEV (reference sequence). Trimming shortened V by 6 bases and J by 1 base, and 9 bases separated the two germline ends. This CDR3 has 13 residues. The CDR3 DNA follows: TGTGCCAGCAGCACATTCCCCCAAGAGACCCAGTACTTC. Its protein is CASSTFPQETQYF.

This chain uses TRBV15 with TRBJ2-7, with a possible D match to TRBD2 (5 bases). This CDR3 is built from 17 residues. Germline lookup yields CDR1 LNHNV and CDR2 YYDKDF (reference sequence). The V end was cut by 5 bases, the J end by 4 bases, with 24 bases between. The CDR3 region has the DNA TGTGCCACCAGCCGATACGGGAACCAGGACCCACGGTACGAGCAGTACTTC. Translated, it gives CATSRYGNQDPRYEQYF.

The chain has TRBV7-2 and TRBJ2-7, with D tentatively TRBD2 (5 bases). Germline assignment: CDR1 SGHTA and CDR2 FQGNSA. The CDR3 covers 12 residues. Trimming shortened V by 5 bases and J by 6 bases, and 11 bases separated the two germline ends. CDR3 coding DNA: TGTGCCAGCAGCCCCGCGCGGGCCGAGCAGTACTTC. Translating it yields CASSPARAEQYF. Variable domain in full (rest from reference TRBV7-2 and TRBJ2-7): GAGVSQSPSNKVTEKGKDVELRCDPISGHTALYWYRQSLGQGLEFLIYFQGNSAPDKSGLPSDRFSAERTGGSVSTLTIQRTQQEDSAVYLCASSPARAEQYFGPGTRLTVT.

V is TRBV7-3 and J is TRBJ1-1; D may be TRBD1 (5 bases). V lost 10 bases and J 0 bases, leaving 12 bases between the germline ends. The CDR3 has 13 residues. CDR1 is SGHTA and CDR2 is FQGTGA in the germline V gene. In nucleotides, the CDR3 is TGTGCCACCGCGACAGACTTGAACACTGAAGCTTTCTTT. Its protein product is CATATDLNTEAFF. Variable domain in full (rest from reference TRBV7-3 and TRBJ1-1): GAGVSQTPSNKVTEKGKYVELRCDPISGHTALYWYRQSLGQGPEFLIYFQGTGAADDSGLPNDRFFAVRPEGSVSTLKIQRTERGDSAVYLCATATDLNTEAFFGQGTRLTVV.

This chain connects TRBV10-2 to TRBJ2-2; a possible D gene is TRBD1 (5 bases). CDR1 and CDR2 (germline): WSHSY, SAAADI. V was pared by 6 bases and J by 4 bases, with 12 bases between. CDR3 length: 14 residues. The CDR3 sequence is CASRETGSTGELFF. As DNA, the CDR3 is TGCGCCAGCAGAGAAACAGGAAGCACCGGGGAGCTGTTTTTT.

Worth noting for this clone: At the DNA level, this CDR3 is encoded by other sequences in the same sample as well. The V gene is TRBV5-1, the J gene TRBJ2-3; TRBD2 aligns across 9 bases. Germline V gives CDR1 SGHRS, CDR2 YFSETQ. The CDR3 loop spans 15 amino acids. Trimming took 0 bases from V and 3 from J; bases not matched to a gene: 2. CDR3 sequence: CASSLVAGDTDTQYF. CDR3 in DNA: TGCGCCAGCAGCTTGGTAGCGGGAGATACAGATACGCAGTATTTT.

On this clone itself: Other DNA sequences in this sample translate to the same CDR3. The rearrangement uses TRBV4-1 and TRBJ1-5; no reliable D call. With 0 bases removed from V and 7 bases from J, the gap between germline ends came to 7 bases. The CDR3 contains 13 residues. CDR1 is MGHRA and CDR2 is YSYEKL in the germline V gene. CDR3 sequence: CASSQDLGQPQHF. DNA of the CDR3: TGCGCCAGCAGCCAAGATTTGGGGCAGCCCCAGCATTTT.

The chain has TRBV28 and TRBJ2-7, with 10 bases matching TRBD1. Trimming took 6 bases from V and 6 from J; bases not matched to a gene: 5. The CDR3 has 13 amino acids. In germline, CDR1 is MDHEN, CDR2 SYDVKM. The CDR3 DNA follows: TGTGCCAGCAGGAGGACAGGGGGGTTCGAGCAGTACTTC. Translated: CASRRTGGFEQYF.

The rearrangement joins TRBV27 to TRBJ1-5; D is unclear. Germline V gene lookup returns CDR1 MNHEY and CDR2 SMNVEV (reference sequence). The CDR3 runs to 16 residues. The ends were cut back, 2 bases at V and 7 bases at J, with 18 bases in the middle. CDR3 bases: TGTGCCAGCAGTTTACGCCCGGGATCCCCCACCCAGCCCCAGCATTTT. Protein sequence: CASSLRPGSPTQPQHF.

This CDR3 is CASSPGTSGDTQYF. The CDR3 nucleotides read TGTGCCAGCTCACCCGGGACTAGCGGAGATACGCAGTATTTT. This rearrangement joins TRBV18 to TRBJ2-3; TRBD2 agrees at 11 bases. V dropped 3 bases and J dropped 5; count of bases not matched to a gene: 1. Germline values: CDR1 KGHSH, CDR2 LQKENI. This CDR3 has 14 residues.

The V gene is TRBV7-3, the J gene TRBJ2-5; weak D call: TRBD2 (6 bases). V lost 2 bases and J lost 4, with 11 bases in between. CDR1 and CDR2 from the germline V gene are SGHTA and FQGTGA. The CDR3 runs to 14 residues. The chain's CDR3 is CASSLAGSGETQYF. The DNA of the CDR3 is TGTGCCAGCAGCTTAGCCGGGAGTGGAGAGACCCAGTACTTC.

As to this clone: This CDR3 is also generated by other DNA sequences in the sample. The CDR3 sequence: CASSLGLAGTSTDTQYF. In DNA form, the CDR3 reads TGCGCCAGCAGCTTGGGGTTGGCAGGGACTAGCACAGATACGCAGTATTTT. J is TRBJ2-3 and V is TRBV5-1, with TRBD2 as a possible D gene (6 bases). CDR1 and CDR2 (germline): SGHRS, YFSETQ. The CDR3 sequence is 17 residues long. The V end lost 0 bases, the J end lost 0 bases, and 14 bases lay between the germline ends.

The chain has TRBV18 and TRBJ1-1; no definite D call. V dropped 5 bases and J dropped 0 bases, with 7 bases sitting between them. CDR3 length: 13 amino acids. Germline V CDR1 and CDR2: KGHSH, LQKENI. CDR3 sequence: CASSSTLNTEAFF. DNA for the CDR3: TGTGCCAGCTCATCAACTTTGAACACTGAAGCTTTCTTT.

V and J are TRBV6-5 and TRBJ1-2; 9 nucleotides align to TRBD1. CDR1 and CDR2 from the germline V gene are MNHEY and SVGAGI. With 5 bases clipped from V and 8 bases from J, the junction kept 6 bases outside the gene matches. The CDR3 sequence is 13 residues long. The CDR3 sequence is CASSGQGLWGYTF. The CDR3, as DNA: TGTGCCAGCAGTGGACAGGGGTTATGGGGCTACACCTTC.

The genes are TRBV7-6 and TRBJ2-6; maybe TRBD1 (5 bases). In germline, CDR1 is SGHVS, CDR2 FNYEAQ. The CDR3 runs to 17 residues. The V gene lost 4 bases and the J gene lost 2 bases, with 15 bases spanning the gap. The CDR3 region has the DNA TGTGCCAGCAGCTCCCTGGGGCAGGCAACTGGGGCCAACGTCCTGACTTTC. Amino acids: CASSSLGQATGANVLTF.

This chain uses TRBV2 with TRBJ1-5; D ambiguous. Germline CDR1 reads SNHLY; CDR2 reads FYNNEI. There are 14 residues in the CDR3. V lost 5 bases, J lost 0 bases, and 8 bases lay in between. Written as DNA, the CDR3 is TGTGCCAGCAGTCCTTGGGATAGCAATCAGCCCCAGCATTTT. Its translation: CASSPWDSNQPQHF.

CDR3 in DNA: TGTGCCAGCAGCACCACTCGGGACTCCCAAGAGACCCAGTACTTC. Protein: CASSTTRDSQETQYF. This rearrangement joins TRBV7-9 to TRBJ2-5, with a possible D match to TRBD2 (6 bases). This CDR3 comprises 15 residues. Trimming stripped 5 bases from V and 1 base from J, with 14 bases between. The germline V gene encodes CDR1 SEHNR and CDR2 FQNEAQ (reference sequence).

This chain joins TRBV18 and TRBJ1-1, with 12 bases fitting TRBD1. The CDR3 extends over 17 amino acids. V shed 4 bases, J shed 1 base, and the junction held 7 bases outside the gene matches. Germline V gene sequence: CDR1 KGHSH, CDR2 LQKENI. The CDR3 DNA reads TGTGCCAGCTCACTATTTGGGACAGGGGGCTCGAACACTGAAGCTTTCTTT. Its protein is CASSLFGTGGSNTEAFF.

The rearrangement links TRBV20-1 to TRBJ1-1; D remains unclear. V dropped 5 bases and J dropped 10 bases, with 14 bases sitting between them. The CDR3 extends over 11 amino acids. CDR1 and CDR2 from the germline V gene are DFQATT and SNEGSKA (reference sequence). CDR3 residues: CSALSIIGAFF. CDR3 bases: TGCAGTGCTCTGTCGATCATTGGAGCTTTCTTT.

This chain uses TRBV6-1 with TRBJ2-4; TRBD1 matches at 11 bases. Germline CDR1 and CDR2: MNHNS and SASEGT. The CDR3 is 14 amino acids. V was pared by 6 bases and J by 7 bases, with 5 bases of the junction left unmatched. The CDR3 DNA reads TGTGCCAGCAGACCCGGACAGGGGGCGAACATTCAGTACTTC. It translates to CASRPGQGANIQYF.

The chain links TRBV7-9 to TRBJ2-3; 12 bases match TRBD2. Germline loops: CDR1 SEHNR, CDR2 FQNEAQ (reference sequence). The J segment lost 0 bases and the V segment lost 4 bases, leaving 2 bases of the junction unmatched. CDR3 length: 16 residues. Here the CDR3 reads CASSSTSGSSTDTQYF. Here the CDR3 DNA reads TGTGCCAGCAGCTCGACTAGCGGGAGTAGCACAGATACGCAGTATTTT.

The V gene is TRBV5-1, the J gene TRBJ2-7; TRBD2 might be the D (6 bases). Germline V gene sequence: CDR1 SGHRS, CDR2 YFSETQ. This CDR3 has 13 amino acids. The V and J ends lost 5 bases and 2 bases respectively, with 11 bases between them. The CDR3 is CASSYPGAYEQYF. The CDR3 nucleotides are TGCGCCAGCAGTTATCCGGGGGCCTACGAGCAGTACTTC.

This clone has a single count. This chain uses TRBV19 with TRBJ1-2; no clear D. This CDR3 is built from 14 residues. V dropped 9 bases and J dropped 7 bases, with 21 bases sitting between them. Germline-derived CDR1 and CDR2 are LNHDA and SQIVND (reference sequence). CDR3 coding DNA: TGTGCCAGCACCCAGCCCATTCGTCTGGGTGGCTACACCTTC. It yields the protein CASTQPIRLGGYTF.

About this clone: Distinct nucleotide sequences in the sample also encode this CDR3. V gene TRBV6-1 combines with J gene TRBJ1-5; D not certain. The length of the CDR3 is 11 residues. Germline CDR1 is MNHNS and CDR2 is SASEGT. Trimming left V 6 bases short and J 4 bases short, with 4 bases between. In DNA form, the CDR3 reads TGTGCCAGCAGGGGTAATCAGCCCCAGCATTTT. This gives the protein CASRGNQPQHF.